A single T cell receptor (beta chain) is shown here with its context. The antigen is unknown. The data belong to a study of T cell responses to AZD1222 COVID-19 vaccine. General study points: In all cases, repertoires were sampled only after the peak T cell response. Donors were chiefly white British, with a greater number of females, and clonal diversity was perhaps underestimated.

Assay used: immunoSEQ multiplex PCR; TCRdb lists only in-frame clones, some missing. Of approximately 160,000 clones in the sample, 93% were seen once. Germline V CDR1 and CDR2: KGHDR, SFDVKD. The V gene lost 8 bases and the J gene lost 0 bases, with 10 bases spanning the gap. This CDR3 contains 14 residues. The origin of this receptor is an adult in good health. The material was peripheral blood, obtained on day 0 of AZD1222 vaccination. The rearrangement uses TRBV24-1 and TRBJ1-5; D not certain. CDR3 sequence (DNA): TGTGCCACCAAGGGAAGCTATAGCAATCAGCCCCAGCATTTT. Protein sequence: CATKGSYSNQPQHF.